Listed below are T cell receptor beta chains from one sample, sequenced in a study of blood T cell repertoires in COVID-19. Generated by immunoSEQ multiplex PCR, the TCRdb table keeps only in-frame clones and is missing some. The sample consists of 200,000 to 250,000 clones, approximately 78% of them appearing once. Sequencing used peripheral blood. These receptors came from a woman aged 18 to 35 with acute or convalescent COVID-19. Each CDR3 is given with its conserved first and last residue. D genes are given only for firm matches. The size entry is marked missing in some rows and otherwise reads once, few, many or a size class.

clone size,J gene,V gene,D gene,CDR3 protein,CDR3 DNA
.,TRBJ2-2,TRBV5-1,TRBD1,CASRERTGGNTGELFF,TGCGCCAGCAGGGAACGGACAGGGGGGAACACCGGGGAGCTGTTTTTT
.,TRBJ2-4,TRBV6-4,.,CASSDGSKNIQYF,TGTGCCAGCAGTGACGGTAGCAAAAACATTCAGTACTTC
few,TRBJ2-1,TRBV9,TRBD2,CASSVGASGRVSNEQFF,TGTGCCAGCAGCGTAGGGGCTAGCGGGAGAGTATCCAATGAGCAGTTCTTC
.,TRBJ2-1,TRBV5-4,TRBD2,CASSLVLAGVHEQFF,TGTGCCAGCAGCTTGGTCCTAGCGGGAGTTCACGAGCAGTTCTTC
.,TRBJ2-2,TRBV7-6,.,CASSLVNNANTGELFF,TGTGCCAGCAGCTTAGTTAATAATGCGAACACCGGGGAGCTGTTTTTT
.,TRBJ2-5,TRBV27,TRBD2,CASSASSGRAPQETQYF,TGTGCCAGCAGTGCCTCTAGCGGGAGGGCGCCACAAGAGACCCAGTACTTC
.,TRBJ1-2,TRBV5-1,.,CASSQPGQPYGYTF,TGCGCCAGCAGCCAACCGGGACAACCCTATGGCTACACCTTC
.,TRBJ1-3,TRBV18,.,CASSPGGIAGNTIYF,TGTGCCAGCTCACCAGGAGGGATAGCTGGAAACACCATATATTTT
.,TRBJ2-7,TRBV15,.,CATSRASRGSYEQYF,TGTGCCACCAGCAGAGCATCTCGGGGGAGCTACGAGCAGTACTTC
.,TRBJ2-3,TRBV27,.,CASSLIQGRGDTQYF,TGTGCCAGCAGCCTAATTCAGGGGAGAGGAGATACGCAGTATTTT
.,TRBJ2-7,TRBV6-5,.,CASSGTQGSLYEQYF,TGTGCCAGCAGCGGTACCCAGGGTTCTTTGTACGAGCAGTACTTC
.,TRBJ1-4,TRBV5-1,.,CASSPGAGEEKLFF,TGCGCCAGCAGCCCAGGGGCAGGGGAGGAAAAACTGTTTTTT
once,TRBJ1-5,TRBV7-9,.,CASSLGFFGSGNQPQHF,TGTGCCAGCAGCTTAGGATTTTTTGGGAGCGGCAATCAGCCCCAGCATTTT
.,TRBJ2-2,TRBV5-1,TRBD2,CASSPYFQRGTTRELFF,TGCGCCAGCAGCCCCTATTTCCAGCGGGGGACCACCCGGGAGCTGTTTTTT
.,TRBJ2-1,TRBV6-5,.,CASSYAGSYNEQFF,TGTGCCAGCAGTTATGCGGGAAGTTACAATGAGCAGTTCTTC
.,TRBJ2-7,TRBV7-2,TRBD1,CASSLAGGDYEQYF,TGTGCCAGCAGCTTAGCAGGGGGCGACTACGAGCAGTACTTC
few,TRBJ2-1,TRBV19,.,CASTDTNEQFF,TGTGCCAGTACAGACACCAATGAGCAGTTCTTC
.,TRBJ1-2,TRBV6-4,TRBD1,CASSADRAVGGYTF,TGTGCCAGCAGCGCTGACAGGGCAGTTGGTGGCTACACCTTC
once,TRBJ2-1,TRBV9,TRBD1,CASSTRQGVNEQFF,TGTGCCAGCAGCACAAGACAGGGAGTCAATGAGCAGTTCTTC
few,TRBJ1-2,TRBV2,.,CASSLGLLYGYTF,TGTGCCAGCAGTCTGGGACTGCTCTATGGCTACACCTTC
.,TRBJ2-1,TRBV4-3,.,CASSQDLIGGSYNEQFF,TGCGCCAGCAGCCAAGATTTAATCGGGGGTTCCTACAATGAGCAGTTCTTC
.,TRBJ2-1,TRBV27,.,CASRPITLFESNEQFF,TGTGCCAGCAGACCCATCACATTGTTCGAATCCAATGAGCAGTTCTTC
.,TRBJ2-7,TRBV19,TRBD1,CASSAGQGYEQYF,TGTGCCAGTAGTGCCGGACAGGGCTACGAGCAGTACTTC
.,TRBJ2-7,TRBV28,TRBD2,CASIHGLAGLYEQYF,TGTGCCAGCATACACGGACTAGCGGGACTCTACGAGCAGTACTTC
.,TRBJ2-2,TRBV7-3,TRBD1,CASSPRPGQGHGELFF,TGTGCCAGCAGCCCAAGGCCAGGACAGGGTCACGGGGAGCTGTTTTTT
.,TRBJ2-7,TRBV6-2/TRBV6-3,TRBD2,CASSYTSGSYEQYF,TGTGCCAGCAGTTACACTAGCGGGAGTTACGAGCAGTACTTC
.,TRBJ1-1,TRBV5-4,TRBD1,CASSQSGQGLIEAFF,TGTGCCAGCAGCCAAAGTGGACAGGGATTAATCGAAGCTTTCTTT
.,TRBJ2-7,TRBV7-8,.,CASSRSPSSSAITYEQYF,TGTGCCAGCAGCCGCAGCCCGTCCTCTAGCGCCATCACCTACGAGCAGTACTTC
few,TRBJ2-5,TRBV29-1,TRBD2,CSVEGRGGLAGGQETQYF,TGCAGCGTTGAAGGCCGCGGGGGACTAGCGGGAGGACAAGAGACCCAGTACTTC